This entry lists 26 T cell receptor beta chains sequenced from one sample in a study of control samples from healthy donors and cancer patients. Using immunoSEQ multiplex PCR, the repertoire was profiled, and TCRdb retains in-frame clones only, with some absent. This sample carries just under 75,000 clones, 87% of them seen once, and the ten largest clones take 4%. What was sequenced was blood. The receptors originated from a woman aged 45-59 years in good health.

This clone has just one count. This chain uses TRBV7-2 with TRBJ1-1; D uncertain. Germline values: CDR1 SGHTA, CDR2 FQGNSA. V gave up 6 bases and J gave up 6 bases, with 17 bases separating them. The CDR3 loop spans 14 amino acids. CDR3 DNA: TGTGCCAGCAGAGCTAAGTCCCCCGGGGCTGAAGCTTTCTTT. Translated: CASRAKSPGAEAFF.

The chain employs TRBV5-1 and TRBJ1-2; 9 positions agree with TRBD1. Germline lookup yields CDR1 SGHRS and CDR2 YFSETQ. Germline trimming cut 0 bases from V and 2 bases from J; bases unmatched to any gene: 2. The CDR3 runs 15 residues. The CDR3, as DNA: TGCGCCAGCAGCTTGGAGGGGACAGGGAACTATGGCTACACCTTC. This encodes CASSLEGTGNYGYTF.

The chain uses TRBV6-5 and TRBJ1-2; TRBD1 aligns across 9 bases. Germline V gives CDR1 MNHEY, CDR2 SVGAGI. The CDR3 loop spans 16 amino acids. After removal of 0 bases from V and 2 bases from J, the junction contained 4 bases not matched to a gene. The CDR3 loop is CASSYSGQGQNYGYTF. In DNA, the CDR3 is TGTGCCAGCAGTTACTCTGGACAGGGGCAAAACTATGGCTACACCTTC.

This sequence joins TRBV19 and TRBJ2-7, with TRBD1 identical over 7 bases. CDR1 is LNHDA, CDR2 SQIVND, per germline (reference sequence). The ends lost 1 base at V and 2 bases at J; junction bases unmatched: 5. This CDR3 comprises 15 residues. The CDR3 loop reads CASSIGRGTTYEQYF. The DNA of the CDR3 is TGTGCCAGTAGTATAGGCAGGGGGACGACCTACGAGCAGTACTTC.

V gene TRBV6-5 combines with J gene TRBJ2-7; tentatively, D is TRBD2 (6 bases). From germline, CDR1 is MNHEY and CDR2 SVGAGI. The CDR3 is made up of 14 amino acids. V shed 4 bases and J shed 6 bases, with 16 bases lying between them. Here the CDR3 reads CASSLRRGRSEQYF. The CDR3 coding sequence is TGTGCCAGCAGTTTAAGGAGGGGACGAAGCGAGCAGTACTTC.

This clone was counted a single time. CDR3 nucleotides: TGTGCCAGCAGCTCAGGGGAAAGTCAGCCCCAGCATTTT. It codes for CASSSGESQPQHF. The chain couples TRBV5-4 to TRBJ1-5, with D possibly TRBD1 on 6 matching bases. Germline CDR1 and CDR2: SGHNT and YYREEE (reference sequence). Deletions cut 3 bases from V and 6 bases from J, with 10 bases between. CDR3 length: 13 amino acids. Together with reference TRBV5-4 and TRBJ1-5, the CDR3 gives the full variable domain: ETGVTQSPTHLIKTRGQQVTLRCSSQSGHNTVSWYQQALGQGPQFIFQYYREEENGRGNFPPRFSGLQFPNYSSELNVNALELDDSALYLCASSSGESQPQHFGDGTRLSIL.

V usage is TRBV2 and J usage is TRBJ2-2; D is undetermined. From germline, CDR1 is SNHLY and CDR2 FYNNEI. CDR3 length: 15 amino acids. The germline V and J ends were trimmed by 5 bases and 2 bases, with 12 bases remaining between them. In DNA, the CDR3 is TGTGCCAGCAGTCCAGCGCTACGTAACACCGGGGAGCTGTTTTTT. Residues: CASSPALRNTGELFF.

The chain uses TRBV27 and TRBJ1-4, with 9 positions matching TRBD1. Germline lookup yields CDR1 MNHEY and CDR2 SMNVEV (reference sequence). This CDR3 has 16 residues. The ends lost 6 bases at V and 4 bases at J; junction bases unmatched: 9. CDR3 in DNA: TGTGCCAGCAGAACACAGGGGGCGCGAGATAATGAAAAACTGTTTTTT. It codes for CASRTQGARDNEKLFF.

The chain uses TRBV7-9 and TRBJ2-5; D ambiguous. With 1 base removed from V and 3 bases from J, the gap between germline ends came to 6 bases. CDR1 SEHNR and CDR2 FQNEAQ come from the germline V gene (reference sequence). The CDR3 is 13 amino acids. CDR3 sequence (DNA): TGTGCCAGCAGCTTAGGATGGGAAGAGACCCAGTACTTC. This encodes CASSLGWEETQYF.

With regard to this clone: In the same sample, other DNA sequences code for this CDR3. J is TRBJ2-1 and V is TRBV7-2; 9 nucleotides agree with TRBD2. CDR1 is SGHTA and CDR2 is FQGNSA in the germline V gene. The CDR3 totals 18 residues. V was pared by 4 bases and J by 6 bases, with 16 bases of the junction left unmatched. CDR3 region: CASSYHSWGTSGSNEQFF. For the CDR3, the DNA is TGTGCCAGCAGCTATCATAGTTGGGGAACTAGCGGGTCCAATGAGCAGTTCTTC.

The chain employs TRBV7-9 and TRBJ2-1; 9 nucleotides align to TRBD2. Germline CDR1 reads SEHNR; CDR2 reads FQNEAQ (reference sequence). With 5 bases clipped from V and 5 bases from J, the junction kept 19 bases outside the gene matches. There are 19 residues in the CDR3. CDR3 region: CASSQPPLSGSIGNNEQFF. The CDR3 DNA is TGTGCCAGCAGCCAACCCCCCCTTAGCGGGAGTATCGGGAACAATGAGCAGTTCTTC.

The J gene is TRBJ2-5, the V gene TRBV30; 9 positions match TRBD2. This CDR3 region has 16 residues. Germline V gene data show CDR1 as GTSNPN and CDR2 as SVGIG (reference sequence). V lost 3 bases to trimming and J lost 1 base; unmatched junction nucleotides: 9. This CDR3 is CAWRTGRTSAQETQYF. The CDR3 DNA reads TGTGCCTGGAGAACCGGAAGGACTAGCGCCCAAGAGACCCAGTACTTC.

This chain's CDR3 is CASSQERGLRDREAGANVLTF. The CDR3 nucleotides read TGTGCCAGCAGCCAAGAAAGGGGACTCCGGGACAGGGAGGCTGGGGCCAACGTCCTGACTTTC. The rearrangement uses TRBV14 and TRBJ2-6; 9 nucleotides agree with TRBD1. V shed 0 bases and J 2 bases; nucleotides not matched to a gene: 14. The CDR3 totals 21 residues. Germline lookup yields CDR1 SGHDN and CDR2 FVKESK.

This clone has a handful of counts. CDR3: CASSLLFGEQFF. The CDR3 DNA reads as TGTGCCAGCAGCTTACTGTTCGGTGAGCAGTTCTTC. The chain links TRBV7-3 to TRBJ2-1; the D is unclear. CDR3 size: 12 residues. V dropped 2 bases and J dropped 9 bases, with 8 bases sitting between them. Germline lookup yields CDR1 SGHTA and CDR2 FQGTGA. Full variable domain (rest looked up from reference TRBV7-3 and TRBJ2-1): GAGVSQTPSNKVTEKGKYVELRCDPISGHTALYWYRQSLGQGPEFLIYFQGTGAADDSGLPNDRFFAVRPEGSVSTLKIQRTERGDSAVYLCASSLLFGEQFFGPGTRLTVL.

This clone was detected only once. The rearrangement links TRBV27 to TRBJ1-1, with 10 bases lining up with TRBD1. The germline CDR1 and CDR2 sequences are MNHEY and SMNVEV (reference sequence). The CDR3 loop spans 15 amino acids. The trim removed 3 bases at V and 5 bases at J, leaving 6 bases unmatched. DNA for the CDR3: TGTGCCAGCAGTTTGATGACAGGGGGCTTAACTGAAGCTTTCTTT. Translation gives CASSLMTGGLTEAFF.

The genes are TRBV5-4 and TRBJ2-1; TRBD2 might be the D (7 bases). Germline CDR1 reads SGHNT; CDR2 reads YYREEE (reference sequence). The CDR3 runs 18 residues. Trimming cost V 4 bases and J 4 bases, with 24 bases left between them. CDR3: CASSARARGSGLYNEQFF. CDR3 sequence (DNA): TGTGCCAGCAGCGCTAGAGCCAGGGGTAGCGGGCTATACAATGAGCAGTTCTTC.

The chain combines TRBV4-1 with TRBJ2-3; unclear D gene. V lost 4 bases to trimming and J lost 6 bases, with 11 bases between them. From germline, CDR1 is MGHRA and CDR2 YSYEKL. The CDR3 is 13 amino acids. The CDR3 reads CASSPLTDDTQYF. CDR3 bases: TGCGCCAGCAGCCCCTTAACAGACGATACGCAGTATTTT.

This clone was detected once. The chain carries TRBV5-1 and TRBJ2-5; TRBD2 might be the D (5 bases). In germline, CDR1 is SGHRS, CDR2 YFSETQ. This CDR3 region has 14 residues. Trimming shortened V by 4 bases and J by 1 base, and 11 bases separated the two germline ends. The CDR3 spells CASSPGTPQETQYF. As DNA, the CDR3 is TGCGCCAGCAGCCCGGGAACACCCCAAGAGACCCAGTACTTC.

This chain connects TRBV4-1 to TRBJ2-2; 9 nucleotides match TRBD1. Germline CDR1 and CDR2: MGHRA and YSYEKL. This CDR3 comprises 16 residues. Unmatched junction bases numbered 6, after V lost 2 bases and J lost 5 bases. CDR3 nucleotides: TGCGCCAGCAGCCAAATGGACAGGGGAGTGACCGGGGAGCTGTTTTTT. Residues: CASSQMDRGVTGELFF.

A word on this clone: The germline gene is not matched at one end of the junction; a read error may be the cause. The chain links TRBV6-1 to TRBJ2-1; 10 bases map to TRBD2. CDR1 is MNHNS, CDR2 SASEGT, per germline. The CDR3 contains 15 residues. The CDR3 DNA follows: TGTGCCAGCAGCGAAGCGGGAGGGTTCTACAATGAGCAGTTCTTC. Translation: CASSEAGGFYNEQFF.

The V gene is TRBV11-2, the J gene TRBJ2-1; D gene uncertain. The CDR3 is made up of 12 amino acids. Germline assignment: CDR1 SGHAT and CDR2 FQNNGV. Trimming took off 3 bases at V and 11 bases at J, with 11 bases between the two ends. In nucleotides, the CDR3 is TGTGCCAGCAGCTTTGATGGCCCAAAGCAGTTCTTC. Its protein is CASSFDGPKQFF.

J is TRBJ2-2 and V is TRBV7-3; weak D call: TRBD1 (6 bases). This CDR3 comprises 15 residues. Germline CDR1 SGHTA, CDR2 FQGTGA. Deletions cut 1 base from V and 5 bases from J, with 11 bases between. For the CDR3, the DNA is TGTGCCAGCAGCTTAAGAGGGGGTCGGACCGGGGAGCTGTTTTTT. Translation gives CASSLRGGRTGELFF.

The rearrangement joins TRBV29-1 to TRBJ2-5, with unresolved D. The CDR3 runs to 12 residues. CDR1 and CDR2 from the germline V gene are SQVTM and ANQGSEA. Trimming stripped 3 bases from V and 2 bases from J, with 7 bases between. The CDR3 sequence: CSVDGNQETQYF. CDR3 nucleotide sequence: TGCAGCGTTGACGGCAATCAAGAGACCCAGTACTTC.

The DNA for the CDR3 is TGCGCCAGCAGCCCGGGAAGTGGGACACAATCCTACAATGAGCAGTTCTTC. Translated, it gives CASSPGSGTQSYNEQFF. This sequence joins TRBV5-1 and TRBJ2-1, with D perhaps matching TRBD1 (6 bases). The CDR3 extends over 17 amino acids. V was cut by 4 bases and J by 1 base, with 18 bases left in between. The V gene's germline CDR1 is SGHRS and CDR2 YFSETQ.

The rearrangement joins TRBV6-6 to TRBJ2-7, with a weak D call TRBD2 (6 bases). There are 16 residues in the CDR3. The V gene lost 0 bases and the J gene lost 1 base, with 13 bases spanning the gap. Germline CDR1 MNHNY, CDR2 SVGAGI (reference sequence). CDR3 in amino acids: CASSYSSRGGSYEQYF. DNA of the CDR3: TGTGCCAGCAGTTACTCGAGTAGGGGAGGATCCTACGAGCAGTACTTC.

V and J are TRBV7-9 and TRBJ2-7, with 11 bases that match TRBD2. CDR3 size: 15 residues. The J segment lost 5 bases and the V segment lost 5 bases, leaving 8 bases of the junction unmatched. CDR1 is SEHNR and CDR2 is FQNEAQ in the germline V gene (reference sequence). The CDR3, as DNA: TGTGCCAGCAGCCCTCTAGCGGGAGGATTGCACGAGCAGTACTTC. It specifies CASSPLAGGLHEQYF.